Following are 9 T cell receptor beta chains from one sample sequenced in a study of cytomegalovirus exposure and HLA in healthy donors. PCR employed 60 Vbeta and 13 Jbeta primers. The method was immunoSEQ multiplex PCR; TCRdb's version includes in-frame clones alone and lacks a portion of them. The data hold under 200,000 clones, with 76% observed a single time. The sample consisted of PBMCs. Receptor source: a man aged 60 to 69 in good health and CMV-seronegative.

The rearrangement joins TRBV7-2 to TRBJ2-5; TRBD2 aligns across 8 bases. J gave up 5 bases and V 3 bases, and 8 bases lay outside the gene matches. The CDR3 covers 15 residues. Germline assignment: CDR1 SGHTA and CDR2 FQGNSA. The CDR3 DNA sequence: TGTGCCAGCAGCTTGGGACGGGGGGGTGGGGAGACCCAGTACTTC. Translating it yields CASSLGRGGGETQYF.

The J gene is TRBJ2-7, the V gene TRBV7-8; weak D call: TRBD1 (7 bases). Looked up from germline, CDR1 is SGHVS and CDR2 is FQNEAQ. The CDR3 is made up of 15 amino acids. Trimming left V 1 base short and J 4 bases short, with 14 bases between. CDR3 nucleotide sequence: TGTGCCAGCAGCTTAGAGCGGGCAGGGGGGTACGAGCAGTACTTC. This translates into CASSLERAGGYEQYF.

The chain is built from TRBV9 and TRBJ1-4; D is possibly TRBD1 (6 bases). V was cut by 3 bases and J by 6 bases, with 15 bases left in between. Germline V gene lookup returns CDR1 SGDLS and CDR2 YYNGEE. This CDR3 contains 15 residues. In DNA, the CDR3 is TGTGCCAGCAGCGGAGGGGGGGCTGGCGATGAAAAACTGTTTTTT. This gives the protein CASSGGGAGDEKLFF.

This chain links TRBV19 with TRBJ1-5, with 9 nucleotides matching TRBD1. CDR3 length equals 14 residues. Germline lookup yields CDR1 LNHDA and CDR2 SQIVND (reference sequence). V dropped 5 bases and J dropped 13; count of bases not matched to a gene: 12. The CDR3 sequence is CASSPTGGRSPQHF. In nucleotides, the CDR3 is TGTGCCAGTAGTCCGACAGGGGGTCGTAGCCCTCAGCATTTT.

The V and J genes are TRBV5-1 and TRBJ2-1; 9 nucleotides align to TRBD2. The CDR3 has 15 residues. Looked up from germline, CDR1 is SGHRS and CDR2 is YFSETQ. The V and J ends lost 2 bases and 7 bases, in that order; junction bases with no gene match: 7. The CDR3 bases are TGCGCCAGCAGCTTTGCGGTAGCGGGGGAGAATGAGCAGTTCTTC. Translated, it gives CASSFAVAGENEQFF.

This chain joins TRBV7-3 and TRBJ2-3, with no clear D. The germline V and J ends were trimmed by 3 bases and 4 bases, with 8 bases remaining between them. CDR3 length: 13 amino acids. Germline V lookup: CDR1 SGHTA, CDR2 FQGTGA. Here the CDR3 DNA reads TGTGCCAGCAGCTTCGCGCCCTCAGATACGCAGTATTTT. Translating gives CASSFAPSDTQYF.

This clone showed up just once. The chain recombines TRBV15 with TRBJ1-3; no definite D call. Germline V lookup: CDR1 LNHNV, CDR2 YYDKDF (reference sequence). The CDR3 has 16 residues. The germline V and J ends were trimmed by 1 base and 3 bases, with 13 bases remaining between them. The CDR3 DNA follows: TGTGCCACCAGCAGAGCCCCCCCAGGAGGTGGAAACACCATATATTTT. Its protein is CATSRAPPGGGNTIYF.

The sample holds a few counts of this clone. The chain uses TRBV4-3 and TRBJ2-3; D may be TRBD2 (6 bases). Germline CDR1 LGHNA, CDR2 YSLEER. This CDR3 spans 16 amino acids. V was cut by 1 base and J by 5 bases, with 16 bases left in between. The CDR3 region is CASSQVNGGGVDTQYF. The DNA of the CDR3 is TGCGCCAGCAGCCAAGTGAACGGTGGAGGGGTAGATACGCAGTATTTT.

The chain combines TRBV28 with TRBJ1-2; D is unclear. V was trimmed by 5 bases and J by 2 bases, leaving 9 bases between them. Germline values: CDR1 MDHEN, CDR2 SYDVKM. This CDR3 has 13 residues. The CDR3 loop is CASSPGGNYGYTF. The CDR3 bases are TGTGCCAGCAGTCCCGGAGGGAACTATGGCTACACCTTC.